This entry concerns a single TCR beta chain. The antigen remains unidentified. This entry belongs to a study of cytomegalovirus exposure and HLA in healthy donors. Background on the study: Roughly 89 million unique TCR sequences came from HLA-typed donors in an early release. Broader study findings: Roughly uniform depth of sequencing across donors was assumed in presence/absence analyses.

Researchers ran the PCR with 60 Vbeta and 13 Jbeta primers. Some clones are missing from TCRdb's copy, which holds only in-frame ones; the method was immunoSEQ multiplex PCR. The data show 70,000 to 95,000 clones, approximately 71% seen once. CDR1 is LNHDA and CDR2 is SQIVND in the germline V gene (reference sequence). This CDR3 spans 12 amino acids. Between the trimmed V and J ends, which lost 9 bases and 7 bases, there was a span of 12 bases. The origin of this receptor is a middle-aged man in good health and CMV-seronegative. The rearrangement links TRBV19 to TRBJ1-4, with D unresolved. The sequenced sample was PBMCs. The CDR3 here is CASRIGVEKLFF. The CDR3 nucleotides are TGTGCCAGCCGGATAGGAGTTGAAAAACTGTTTTTT.